This T cell receptor (beta chain) stems from a study of blood T cell repertoires in COVID-19. Across the whole study: Sites across the United States, Italy and Spain contributed samples from acute and convalescent COVID-19. PBMCs, B-cell-depleted T cells, or T cells were the source of the cDNA or gDNA that made up the material.

CDR1 is LNHDA and CDR2 is SQIVND in the germline V gene (reference sequence). The ends lost 6 bases at V and 2 bases at J; junction bases unmatched: 12. There are 16 residues in the CDR3. TCRdb's table, derived via immunoSEQ multiplex PCR, lists solely in-frame clones and lacks some. Among about 70,000 clones, approximately 84% were seen once, and the ten largest hold 16%. Patients at the Seattle site were enrolled during active infection and followed longitudinally. This TCR was recovered from a man aged 40-49 years with COVID-19, enrolled during active disease. Specimen: peripheral blood. This sequence joins TRBV19 and TRBJ2-5, with 7 bases lining up with TRBD2. CDR3 sequence reads: CASRSGVVDSQETQYF. DNA for the CDR3: TGTGCCAGTAGAAGCGGGGTCGTCGACAGTCAAGAGACCCAGTACTTC.